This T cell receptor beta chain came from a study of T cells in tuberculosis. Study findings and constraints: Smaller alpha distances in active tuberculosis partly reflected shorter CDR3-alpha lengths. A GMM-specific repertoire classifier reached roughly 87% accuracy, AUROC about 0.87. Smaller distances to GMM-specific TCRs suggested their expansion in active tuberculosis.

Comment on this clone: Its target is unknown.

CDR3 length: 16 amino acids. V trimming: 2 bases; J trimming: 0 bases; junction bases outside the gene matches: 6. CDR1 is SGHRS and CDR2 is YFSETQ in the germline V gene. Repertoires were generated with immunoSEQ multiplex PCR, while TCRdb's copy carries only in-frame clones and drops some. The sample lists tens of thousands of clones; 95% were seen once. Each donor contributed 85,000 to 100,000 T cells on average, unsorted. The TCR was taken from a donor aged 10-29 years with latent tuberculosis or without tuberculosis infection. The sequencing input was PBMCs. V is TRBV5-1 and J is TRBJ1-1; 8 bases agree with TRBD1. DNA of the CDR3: TGCGCCAGCAGCTTAGGACCGACAGGGGTGAACACTGAAGCTTTCTTT. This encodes CASSLGPTGVNTEAFF.